The present T cell receptor (beta chain) was sequenced within a study of response to subunit inactivated influenza vaccine. About this clonotype: The antigen is undetermined.

Study-wide points: Authors suggested that a seasonal influenza vaccination recruits few new T cells each time.

Trimming left V 4 bases short and J 5 bases short, with 14 bases between. The CDR3 length is 13 residues. Per the germline V gene, CDR1 is DFQATT and CDR2 is SNEGSKA (reference sequence). TCRdb used MiXCR to reprocess the RT-PCR reads, holding one entry per CDR3 protein. This sample carries approximately 500,000 distinct CDR3 sequences, 10% to 15% of them seen once, and the ten largest clones take 10% to 15%. This clonotype originated in a man aged 45-60 years who received an inactivated influenza vaccine. Specimen: PBMCs from blood, collected about 6 weeks after vaccination. The chain has TRBV20-1 and TRBJ1-1; D possibly corresponds to TRBD1 (5 bases). CDR3 region: CSAIRGGGTEAFF. DNA for the CDR3: TGCAGTGCTATAAGGGGAGGTGGGACTGAAGCTTTCTTT.